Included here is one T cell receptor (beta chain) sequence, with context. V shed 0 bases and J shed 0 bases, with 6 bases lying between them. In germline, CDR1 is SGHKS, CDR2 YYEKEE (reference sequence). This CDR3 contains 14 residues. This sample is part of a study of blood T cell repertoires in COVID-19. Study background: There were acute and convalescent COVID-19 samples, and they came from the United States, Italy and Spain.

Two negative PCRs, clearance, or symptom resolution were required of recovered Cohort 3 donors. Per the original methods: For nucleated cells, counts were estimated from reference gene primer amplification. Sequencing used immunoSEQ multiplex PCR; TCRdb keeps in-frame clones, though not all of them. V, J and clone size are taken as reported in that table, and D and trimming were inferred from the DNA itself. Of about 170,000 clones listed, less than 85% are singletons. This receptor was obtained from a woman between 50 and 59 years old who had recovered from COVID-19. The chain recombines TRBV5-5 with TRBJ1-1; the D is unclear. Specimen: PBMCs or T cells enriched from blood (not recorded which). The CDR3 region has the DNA TGTGCCAGCAGCTTGGGCGGAGTGAACACTGAAGCTTTCTTT. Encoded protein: CASSLGGVNTEAFF.